This entry describes one T cell receptor beta chain. Its target is unknown. TCRdb redid the calling of the 5' RACE reads with MiXCR, one entry per CDR3 protein. Of some 38,000 distinct CDR3 sequences in the sample, 10% are singletons; the top ten hold about 16%. The CDR3 is made up of 14 amino acids. V was trimmed by 6 bases and J by 1 base, leaving 10 bases between them. Germline loops: CDR1 DFQATT, CDR2 SNEGSKA (reference sequence). This sample is drawn from a study of CD8 T cells in ankylosing spondylitis. Broader study findings: Blood from ankylosing spondylitis patients appeared to carry a characteristic roughly eight-variant TCR beta motif. A number of the motif variants had already been described in reactive arthritis synovial fluid and blood.

This TCR derives from a male donor with ankylosing spondylitis or in good health (not recorded which). This chain uses TRBV20-1 with TRBJ2-6, with a tentative D call TRBD1 (6 bases). Sequenced: blood, either unsorted or a sorted T cell fraction (not recorded which). The DNA for the CDR3 is TGCAGTGCCAGGGACACATCTGGGGCCAACGTCCTGACTTTC. Translation gives CSARDTSGANVLTF.